These T cell receptor beta chains were read from a single sample in a study of spatial heterogeneity in lung cancer. TCRdb re-called the 5' RACE reads with MiXCR, one entry per CDR3 protein. The sample shows 14,000 or so distinct CDR3 sequences, roughly 4.7% of them seen only once. The sequences come from lung tumor tissue, collected at surgery. The receptors were sampled from a female donor with early-stage non-small cell lung cancer. Both conserved end residues are part of each CDR3. D genes are given only for firm matches. Part of the rows lack a size; the others show once, few, many or a class for expanded clones.

many,NA,TRBV3-2,TRBJ2-2,17,TGTGCCAGCAGCCACCAAACCGAAAGACAGGTCGCCGGGGAGCTGTTTTTT,CASSHQTERQVAGELFF
NA,NA,TRBV5-1,TRBJ2-7,13,TGCGCCAGCATCTCTACAGGGACTCACGAGCAGTACTTC,CASISTGTHEQYF
many,NA,TRBV7-9,TRBJ1-2,11,TGTGCCAGCAGCTCGTCCTATGGCTACACCTTC,CASSSSYGYTF
many,NA,TRBV6-1,TRBJ2-5,16,TGTGCCAGCAGTGAAGTTAGGGGACTCCTACAAGAGACCCAGTACTTC,CASSEVRGLLQETQYF
medium-sized,NA,TRBV24-1,TRBJ2-3,11,TGTGCCACCACTGGGGGCAATACGCAGTATTTT,CATTGGNTQYF
many,TRBD1,TRBV6-1,TRBJ2-1,15,TGTGCCAGCAGTGAGGGCAGGGGGCGATTTTGGGAGCAGTTCTTC,CASSEGRGRFWEQFF
many,NA,TRBV6-2/TRBV6-3,TRBJ1-1,14,TGTGCCAGCAGACCGACAGTAAAGAACACTGAAGCTTTCTTT,CASRPTVKNTEAFF
few,TRBD1,TRBV7-2,TRBJ2-4,16,TGTGCCAGCAGCTTAAACAGGGGAAAAGCCAAAAACATTCAGTACTTC,CASSLNRGKAKNIQYF
NA,NA,TRBV14,TRBJ2-5,12,TGTGCCAGCAGCCGGGGCGGGGAGACCCAGTACTTC,CASSRGGETQYF
once,TRBD1,TRBV5-8,TRBJ1-2,15,TGTGCCAGCAGTCCGGGACAGATGATGAACTATGGCTACACCTTC,CASSPGQMMNYGYTF
many,TRBD2,TRBV27,TRBJ2-3,18,TGTGCCAGCAGTCTCCGCTTACTAGCGGGGGGATTCACAGATACGCAGTATTTT,CASSLRLLAGGFTDTQYF
many,NA,TRBV28,TRBJ1-6,14,TGTGCCAGCAGTTTACACAGCAATAATTCACCCCTCCACTTT,CASSLHSNNSPLHF
many,NA,TRBV7-9,TRBJ1-2,14,TGTGCCAGCAGGCCGGGGGAAGACAGCTATGGCTACACCTTC,CASRPGEDSYGYTF
NA,NA,TRBV5-1,TRBJ1-1,14,TGCGCCAGCAGCTTACAGACAGCAAACACTGAAGCTTTCTTT,CASSLQTANTEAFF
few,NA,TRBV2,TRBJ2-7,16,TGTGCCAGCAGAGAGGGGGAAGGCAGGGGTAACTACGAGCAGTACTTC,CASREGEGRGNYEQYF
many,TRBD2,TRBV7-3,TRBJ2-2,16,TGTGCCAGCAGCTTATGGCTAGCGGGGAACACCGGGGAGCTGTTTTTT,CASSLWLAGNTGELFF
NA,NA,TRBV30,TRBJ2-2,12,TGTGCCTGGAGTTCGGGGCACGGGGAGCTGTTTTTT,CAWSSGHGELFF
many,NA,TRBV6-1,TRBJ2-5,13,TGTGCCAGCAGTGAAGCTGGGGCGGGGACCCAGTACTTC,CASSEAGAGTQYF
medium-sized,NA,TRBV20-1,TRBJ2-5,14,TGCAGTGCTAGAGAACGGAGGGAGCAAGAGACCCAGTACTTC,CSARERREQETQYF
NA,TRBD1,TRBV5-1,TRBJ1-1,15,TGCGCCAGCAGTTCGGACAGGGTAACGAACACTGAAGCTTTCTTT,CASSSDRVTNTEAFF
many,TRBD1,TRBV5-1,TRBJ2-2,13,TGCGCCAGCAGCTGGACAGGCACCGGGGAGCTGTTTTTT,CASSWTGTGELFF
NA,TRBD1,TRBV6-5,TRBJ1-6,15,TGTGCCAGCAGTTTAAACAGGGGAGGGCGATCACCCCTCCACTTT,CASSLNRGGRSPLHF
NA,TRBD2,TRBV9,TRBJ2-5,15,TGTGCCAGCAGCCCCTCTATAAGCGGGGGTGAGACCCAGTACTTC,CASSPSISGGETQYF
few,NA,TRBV7-2,TRBJ2-7,13,TGTGCCAGCAGCTCGATCACAGGGATCGAGCAGTACTTC,CASSSITGIEQYF
many,TRBD2,TRBV4-3,TRBJ2-1,15,TGCGCCAGCAGCCAAACTAGCGACACCTACAATGAGCAGTTCTTC,CASSQTSDTYNEQFF
many,NA,TRBV7-2,TRBJ2-7,11,TGTGCCAGCAGCGAGAGAAGGGAGCAGTACTTC,CASSERREQYF
many,NA,TRBV4-3,TRBJ1-5,14,TGCGCCAGCAGCCCCCGGTTAGGGGATCAGCCCCAGCATTTT,CASSPRLGDQPQHF
many,NA,TRBV7-2,TRBJ2-1,14,TGTGCCAGCAGCTTAGACCACTTCGAGAATGAGCAGTTCTTC,CASSLDHFENEQFF
many,TRBD2,TRBV7-2,TRBJ2-5,14,TGTGCCAGCAGCTTAGCCCGACTAGCGGAGACCCAGTACTTC,CASSLARLAETQYF
few,NA,TRBV4-1,TRBJ1-2,13,TGCGCCAGCAGCCAAGATATTGGACACTTCTACACCTTC,CASSQDIGHFYTF
medium-sized,NA,TRBV18,TRBJ2-3,12,TGTGCCAGCTCACCTGACACCGATACGCAGTATTTT,CASSPDTDTQYF
many,TRBD2,TRBV6-2/TRBV6-3,TRBJ2-3,18,TGTGCCAGCAGCCGGGGACTAGCGGGGGCCCAAAGCACAGATACGCAGTATTTT,CASSRGLAGAQSTDTQYF
medium-sized,NA,TRBV20-1,TRBJ2-7,16,TGCAGTGCTAGACGGGACTCCCAAGTAAGCCCCTACGAGCAGTACTTC,CSARRDSQVSPYEQYF
few,NA,TRBV6-5,TRBJ2-5,15,TGTGCCAGCAGTTACTCGTTAGGGGTAGCGGAGACCCAGTACTTC,CASSYSLGVAETQYF
many,TRBD1,TRBV27,TRBJ2-1,16,TGTGCCAGCAGTTTATACGGGACAGGGGGAGACAATGAGCAGTTCTTC,CASSLYGTGGDNEQFF
medium-sized,TRBD1,TRBV20-1,TRBJ2-7,15,TGCAGGGCTCATAACCGGGGGACAGGAGAATACGAGCAGTACTTC,CRAHNRGTGEYEQYF
many,TRBD1,TRBV15,TRBJ1-2,15,TGTGCCACCAGCAGAGATTTTAGGGGGCCTTATGGCTACACCTTC,CATSRDFRGPYGYTF
many,NA,TRBV5-1,TRBJ1-4,16,TGCGCCAGCAGCTTGGTTCCGGGTGCAACTAATGAAAAACTGTTTTTT,CASSLVPGATNEKLFF
many,NA,TRBV11-2,TRBJ2-3,12,TGTGCCAGCAGCTCTTTGACAGATACGCAGTATTTT,CASSSLTDTQYF
many,TRBD1,TRBV9,TRBJ1-2,16,TGTGCCAGCAGCGTAGCCCATGGACAGGGGGAATATGGCTACACCTTC,CASSVAHGQGEYGYTF
many,TRBD1,TRBV5-6,TRBJ1-1,15,TGTGCCAGCAGCTTGATCGACAGGGGTGACACTGAAGCTTTCTTT,CASSLIDRGDTEAFF
many,NA,TRBV5-5,TRBJ1-2,13,TGTGCCAGCAGGCCCCCCGGAGGTGGTGGCTACACCTTC,CASRPPGGGGYTF
few,NA,TRBV7-6,TRBJ2-1,15,TGTGCCAGCAGCTTACCCGGGGAAGGTTGGAATGAGCAGTTCTTC,CASSLPGEGWNEQFF
NA,TRBD1,TRBV20-1,TRBJ1-4,15,TGCAGTGCTAGAACCCCGGGACAGCTTAATGAAAAACTGTTTTTT,CSARTPGQLNEKLFF
many,NA,TRBV10-3,TRBJ2-7,12,TGTGCCATCAGTCCGCGGGGCGACGAGCAGTACTTC,CAISPRGDEQYF
many,NA,TRBV5-1,TRBJ1-2,14,TGCGCCAGCAGCCGAGGGGGGAGCTTCGCTGGCTACACCTTC,CASSRGGSFAGYTF
NA,TRBD2,TRBV14,TRBJ2-3,13,TGTGCCAGCAGCCCGGGACTAGCGGATACGCAGTATTTT,CASSPGLADTQYF
many,TRBD1,TRBV20-1,TRBJ1-5,13,TGCAGTGCAAGGACAGGGAGGGATCAGCCCCAGCATTTT,CSARTGRDQPQHF
many,NA,TRBV12-3/TRBV12-4,TRBJ1-5,14,TGTGCCAGCAGGATACAGGGTAGCAATCAGCCCCAGCATTTT,CASRIQGSNQPQHF
NA,TRBD2,TRBV9,TRBJ2-3,18,TGTGCCAGCCCAGAGGTAGCTAGCGGGGGCCTCTCTTCGGATACGCAGTATTTT,CASPEVASGGLSSDTQYF
NA,TRBD2,TRBV4-3,TRBJ2-3,17,TGCGCCAGCAGCCAAGATTCCCGCGGGGGGGGAATTTATCATGCGTATTTT,CASSQDSRGGGIYHAYF
many,NA,TRBV12-3/TRBV12-4,TRBJ1-5,13,TGTGCCAGCAGTTTAAATGGGGATCAGCCCCAGCATTTT,CASSLNGDQPQHF
many,NA,TRBV12-3/TRBV12-4,TRBJ2-7,12,TGTGCCAGCAGTCCCGGAAACTACGAGCAGTACTTC,CASSPGNYEQYF
many,NA,TRBV28,TRBJ2-3,13,TGTGCCAGCAGTTTCTCCCTCACAGATACGCAGTATTTT,CASSFSLTDTQYF